One sample yielded the 26 T cell receptor beta chains listed below, sequenced in a study of T cell clusters in autoimmune cytopenias (dated by TCRdb to about 2019). For each sample, TRB amplification used 200 to 250 ng of peripheral blood genomic DNA, equal to about 38,000 genome equivalents. Sequencing relied on an Illumina MiSeq. Multiplex PCR with a touch-down protocol amplified TRB rearrangements, with the TRB-A and TRB-B primer pools combined in a single tube. TCRdb reprocessed the reads, and each CDR3 protein sequence is entered once, without DNA. The table for this sample lists about 3,500 distinct CDR3 sequences. In total, the top ten clones hold about 3.2% of the sample. The specimen sequenced was peripheral blood. The receptors come from a human donor with an autoimmune cytopenia or autoimmune hepatitis (not recorded which).

The chain is built from TRBV29-1 and TRBJ1-2; TCRdb picks TRBD1, but there is no DNA to check that call. This CDR3 has 14 amino acids. CDR1 is SQVTM, CDR2 ANQGSEA, per germline. This chain's CDR3 is CSVGGSGTREGYTF.

This clonotype is called medium-sized based on its frequency. The chain links TRBV6-5 to TRBJ2-6; TCRdb reports TRBD1, a call that lacks DNA to check it against. Germline CDR1 and CDR2: MNHEY and SVGAGI. CDR3 length: 19 amino acids. This CDR3 is CATIKWGTKISSGANVLTF.

This clonotype shows up as medium-sized (0.01 to 0.1%) by frequency. The rearrangement links TRBV27 to TRBJ1-4; checking the TCRdb D call of TRBD1 is not possible without DNA. Germline values: CDR1 MNHEY, CDR2 SMNVEV (reference sequence). The CDR3 has 14 residues. CDR3 protein: CASSGTGAREKLFF.

By frequency, this clonotype registers medium-sized. The chain employs TRBV10-3 and TRBJ2-7; with no DNA, the TCRdb D assignment of TRBD2 cannot be verified. This CDR3 comprises 14 residues. The germline gives CDR1 ENHRY, CDR2 SYGVKD. The CDR3 loop is CAFSASRESYEQYF.

In terms of frequency, this clonotype is medium-sized. V usage is TRBV6-5 and J usage is TRBJ1-2; TCRdb picks TRBD1, but there is no DNA to check that call. Germline CDR1 reads MNHEY; CDR2 reads SVGAGI. The CDR3 is 13 amino acids. The CDR3 reads CASRVDGPGGYTF.

The genes are TRBV5-1 and TRBJ2-1. Looked up from germline, CDR1 is SGHRS and CDR2 is YFSETQ. This CDR3 region has 13 residues. CDR3 sequence reads: CASRGSSYNEQFF.

The chain recombines TRBV5-1 with TRBJ1-2. The CDR3 consists of 12 residues. Per the germline V gene, CDR1 is SGHRS and CDR2 is YFSETQ. The CDR3 here is CASSLDDSGYTF.

The genes are TRBV21-1 and TRBJ1-6; TCRdb's D call, TRBD1, is unchecked because there is no DNA. TRBV21-1 is marked as a pseudogene. This CDR3 comprises 16 residues. CDR3 sequence: CASSKGRDKDDSPLHF.

V gene TRBV12-3 or TRBV12-4 combines with J gene TRBJ1-2; TCRdb's D gene call, TRBD1, goes unchecked for lack of DNA. The CDR3 runs 15 residues. The CDR3 here is CASSFPGQGNYGYTF.

In terms of frequency, this clonotype is medium-sized. The chain is built from TRBV28 and TRBJ2-7; the D call from TCRdb, TRBD1, cannot be confirmed without DNA. The CDR3 has 16 amino acids. Per germline, CDR1 MDHEN and CDR2 SYDVKM. This CDR3 reads CASSQGHLIPTYEQYF. Filled out from reference TRBV28 and TRBJ2-7, the complete variable domain reads DVKVTQSSRYLVKRTGEKVFLECVQDMDHENMFWYRQDPGLGLRLIYFSYDVKMKEKGDIPEGYSVSREKKERFSLILESASTNQTSMYLCASSQGHLIPTYEQYFGPGTRLTVT.

The chain uses TRBV7-9 and TRBJ1-1. The germline gives CDR1 SEHNR, CDR2 FQNEAQ (reference sequence). The CDR3 is 15 amino acids. This chain's CDR3 is CASSLGPGGRTEAFF.

In terms of frequency, this clonotype is medium-sized. The genes are TRBV18 and TRBJ2-2. CDR3 length equals 16 residues. Germline V gives CDR1 KGHSH, CDR2 LQKENI. CDR3 sequence reads: CASSPTGSANTGELFF.

V and J are TRBV7-9 and TRBJ2-1. Germline CDR1 is SEHNR and CDR2 is FQNEAQ (reference sequence). The CDR3 contains 14 residues. The CDR3 is CASSPSESYNEQFF. The variable domain in full, with the rest retrieved from reference TRBV7-9 and TRBJ2-1, is DTGVSQNPRHKITKRGQNVTFRCDPISEHNRLYWYRQTLGQGPEFLTYFQNEAQLEKSRLLSDRFSAERPKGSFSTLEIQRTEQGDSAMYLCASSPSESYNEQFFGPGTRLTVL.

This clonotype is medium-sized by frequency. The chain has TRBV27 and TRBJ2-5; TCRdb outputs TRBD2, but without DNA this stays unchecked. This CDR3 comprises 17 residues. In germline, CDR1 is MNHEY, CDR2 SMNVEV (reference sequence). The CDR3 sequence: CASSIAGGREWEETQYF.

Judged by frequency, this clonotype is medium-sized. This chain connects TRBV5-6 to TRBJ2-5. The CDR3 extends over 15 amino acids. Germline-derived CDR1 and CDR2 are SGHDT and YYEEEE. CDR3 sequence: CASSLGQLNRETQYF.

The V call is TRBV5-1, the J call TRBJ1-1. Per the germline V gene, CDR1 is SGHRS and CDR2 is YFSETQ. The CDR3 runs to 16 residues. The CDR3 reads CASRARGGLRDTEAFF.

This clonotype counts as medium-sized by frequency. The chain recombines TRBV6-6 with TRBJ2-7; TCRdb gives TRBD1 as the D gene, but with no DNA this cannot be confirmed. Germline CDR1 reads MNHNY; CDR2 reads SVGAGI (reference sequence). This CDR3 contains 14 residues. CDR3 amino acids: CASSYGTGEYEQYF.

This clonotype counts as medium-sized (0.01 to 0.1%) by frequency. The chain has TRBV6-2 or TRBV6-3 and TRBJ1-2; the TRBD1 assignment by TCRdb is unverifiable without DNA. The germline gives CDR1 MNHEY, CDR2 SVGEGT. The CDR3 sequence is 13 residues long. The CDR3 is CASSYSGGYGYTF.

This clonotype is classed as medium-sized by frequency. The chain recombines TRBV6-1 with TRBJ1-1; TCRdb's D call, TRBD1, is unchecked because there is no DNA. Germline CDR1 and CDR2: MNHNS and SASEGT. This CDR3 is built from 14 residues. CDR3 residues: CASLQGRLNTEAFF.

In terms of frequency, this clonotype is medium-sized. J is TRBJ2-7 and V is TRBV5-4; TCRdb outputs TRBD1, but without DNA this stays unchecked. This CDR3 contains 15 residues. Germline V CDR1 and CDR2: SGHNT, YYREEE (reference sequence). The chain's CDR3 is CASSLDPDRVEEQYF.

This clonotype is called medium-sized (0.01 to 0.1%) based on its frequency. This rearrangement joins TRBV7-6 to TRBJ1-2. The CDR3 is made up of 13 amino acids. Germline V gene sequence: CDR1 SGHVS, CDR2 FNYEAQ. This CDR3 is CASSLTGNDGYTF.

The CDR3: CASSPTQTGAKAFF. The chain has TRBV5-4 and TRBJ1-1; TCRdb's D gene call, TRBD1, goes unchecked for lack of DNA. The CDR3 sequence is 14 residues long. CDR1 is SGHNT, CDR2 YYREEE, per germline (reference sequence).

This clonotype registers medium-sized by frequency. CDR3 loop: CSAPDTGQDNEKLFF. The rearrangement uses TRBV20-1 and TRBJ1-4; TCRdb's D call of TRBD1 is untestable without DNA. The CDR3 has 15 amino acids. Germline CDR1 reads DFQATT; CDR2 reads SNEGSKA (reference sequence).

Considering frequency, this clonotype is medium-sized. J is TRBJ2-7 and V is TRBV6-4. Per germline, CDR1 MRHNA and CDR2 SNTAGT. This CDR3 is 11 amino acids long. This CDR3 is CASKQTYEQYF.

According to its frequency, this clonotype is medium-sized. V is TRBV6-5 and J is TRBJ1-3. The CDR3 totals 17 residues. The germline gives CDR1 MNHEY, CDR2 SVGAGI. This CDR3 is CASSYVTGRPSGNTIYF.

This clonotype is deemed medium-sized by its frequency. The chain is built from TRBV7-6 and TRBJ1-6. CDR1 SGHVS and CDR2 FNYEAQ come from the germline V gene. This CDR3 has 13 residues. The CDR3: CASSLEDGSPLHF.